These 19 T cell receptor beta chains originate from one sample sequenced in a study of identical twins. MiXCR was run by TCRdb on the 5' RACE reads, yielding one entry per CDR3 protein. Of some 500,000 distinct CDR3 sequences in the sample, roughly an eighth were seen once. The sample was also reused in another study, on yellow fever vaccine responses in identical twins.

Sequences were obtained from CD4+ T cells sorted from blood. The receptors shown here come from a young woman in good health.

This clonotype has just a few counts. CDR3 DNA sequence: TGTGCCAGCAGTTATCCCCTTCTCGAGCAGTACTTC. This translates into CASSYPLLEQYF. The chain employs TRBV6-2 or TRBV6-3 and TRBJ2-7; D gene unclear. Trimming took 3 bases from V and 6 from J, leaving 9 bases between them. Germline V lookup: CDR1 MNHEY, CDR2 SVGEGT. CDR3 length: 12 amino acids.

This clonotype occurred many times. The rearrangement joins TRBV28 to TRBJ2-1, with 10 nucleotides matching TRBD2. Germline V CDR1 and CDR2: MDHEN, SYDVKM. Trimming cost V 4 bases and J 8 bases; bases outside gene matches: 11. The CDR3 extends over 16 amino acids. CDR3 nucleotides: TGTGCCAGCAGTTCCAGTCAAGCGGGAGGGAGGCATGAGCAGTTCTTC. Residues: CASSSSQAGGRHEQFF.

This clonotype was recorded once. V is TRBV29-1 and J is TRBJ2-7, with 7 nucleotides matching TRBD2. The V gene end was trimmed by 0 bases and the J gene end by 2 bases; junction bases not matched to a gene: 4. The germline V gene has CDR1 SQVTM and CDR2 ANQGSEA. The CDR3 is 14 amino acids. Here the CDR3 reads CSVEEEAGPYEQYF. The DNA of the CDR3 is TGCAGCGTTGAAGAAGAAGCGGGACCCTACGAGCAGTACTTC.

The V call is TRBV19, the J call TRBJ2-2; 7 bases agree with TRBD1. The J segment lost 0 bases and the V segment lost 8 bases, leaving 6 bases of the junction unmatched. Per the germline V gene, CDR1 is LNHDA and CDR2 is SQIVND (reference sequence). The CDR3 contains 15 residues. This CDR3 reads CASQTGTANTGELFF. CDR3 nucleotides: TGTGCCAGTCAGACCGGGACAGCGAACACCGGGGAGCTGTTTTTT.

This clonotype has a handful of counts. The chain joins TRBV20-1 to TRBJ2-7; weak D call: TRBD1 (6 bases). Per the germline V gene, CDR1 is DFQATT and CDR2 is SNEGSKA (reference sequence). Trimming pared 6 bases from V and 2 bases from J, leaving 14 bases between. The CDR3 has 13 amino acids. The CDR3 region is CSAVATGTYEQYF. The CDR3, as DNA: TGCAGTGCCGTGGCGACAGGAACCTACGAGCAGTACTTC.

The rearrangement joins TRBV6-5 to TRBJ2-5; the D is unclear. Trimming cost V 1 base and J 3 bases, with 6 bases left between them. CDR1 is MNHEY, CDR2 SVGAGI, per germline. The CDR3 length is 13 residues. The DNA for the CDR3 is TGTGCCAGCAGTTACTACCGGAAAGAGACCCAGTACTTC. It yields the protein CASSYYRKETQYF.

This clonotype was seen ten or more times. The genes are TRBV28 and TRBJ2-7; perhaps TRBD1 as D (5 bases). V lost 6 bases and J 7 bases, leaving 16 bases between the germline ends. The CDR3 is 13 residues long. The V gene's germline CDR1 is MDHEN and CDR2 SYDVKM. The CDR3 coding sequence is TGTGCCAGCAGGCAACCAGGGTTGCGGGAGCAGTACTTC. Its protein product is CASRQPGLREQYF.

Ten or more counts support this clonotype. The chain recombines TRBV20-1 with TRBJ2-1, with TRBD2 as a possible D gene (6 bases). Trimming cost V 4 bases and J 7 bases, with 17 bases left between them. The CDR3 covers 14 residues. CDR1 and CDR2 from the germline V gene are DFQATT and SNEGSKA (reference sequence). CDR3 residues: CSAIRVPAGNEQFF. The DNA for the CDR3 is TGCAGTGCTATACGGGTCCCCGCGGGGAATGAGCAGTTCTTC.

Only a few counts were recorded for this clonotype. This chain links TRBV6-1 with TRBJ2-4; 8 bases are a match to TRBD1. Germline lookup yields CDR1 MNHNS and CDR2 SASEGT. With V trimmed by 6 bases and J by 1 base, 11 bases remained unmatched. The CDR3 is 17 residues long. CDR3 sequence (DNA): TGTGCCAGCAGGGGGACAGGTCAAAAGGGTGCCAAAAACATTCAGTACTTC. Translation gives CASRGTGQKGAKNIQYF.

In its sample, this clonotype was seen a few times. The chain uses TRBV14 and TRBJ1-1; D gene unclear. This CDR3 contains 16 residues. Germline lookup yields CDR1 SGHDN and CDR2 FVKESK. Trimming cost V 0 bases and J 1 base, with 12 bases left between them. The CDR3: CASSQDWVSRNTEAFF. DNA of the CDR3: TGTGCCAGCAGCCAAGACTGGGTCTCTCGGAACACTGAAGCTTTCTTT.

This chain connects TRBV20-1 to TRBJ2-5, with 7 bases matching TRBD2. The germline V gene has CDR1 DFQATT and CDR2 SNEGSKA (reference sequence). This CDR3 has 12 amino acids. V lost 6 bases, J lost 2 bases, and 3 bases stayed unmatched. The CDR3 here is CSAASGQETQYF. The CDR3 nucleotides are TGCAGTGCCGCTAGCGGACAAGAGACCCAGTACTTC.

This rearrangement joins TRBV29-1 to TRBJ2-5; TRBD2 matches at 8 bases. Germline trimming cut 3 bases from V and 5 bases from J; bases unmatched to any gene: 8. The germline gives CDR1 SQVTM, CDR2 ANQGSEA. This CDR3 is built from 14 residues. CDR3 bases: TGCAGCGTTGAGGCCCGGGGGGGCCGGGAGACCCAGTACTTC. Its protein product is CSVEARGGRETQYF.

This chain joins TRBV13 and TRBJ2-3; TRBD1 might be the D (6 bases). Trimming left V 4 bases short and J 2 bases short, with 19 bases between. This CDR3 is built from 17 residues. Per germline, CDR1 PRHDT and CDR2 FYEKMQ (reference sequence). CDR3 nucleotide sequence: TGTGCCAGCAGCTATGAAGGGGACACCGGCTACACAGATACGCAGTATTTT. Residues: CASSYEGDTGYTDTQYF.

The J gene is TRBJ2-5, the V gene TRBV7-9; 8 nucleotides agree with TRBD1. Germline CDR1 reads SEHNR; CDR2 reads FQNEAQ (reference sequence). The CDR3 is 13 amino acids. J gave up 4 bases and V 4 bases, and 2 bases lay outside the gene matches. The CDR3 DNA is TGTGCCAGCAGCTCAGGGGGCTTAGAGACCCAGTACTTC. Translated, it gives CASSSGGLETQYF. Supplemented by reference TRBV7-9 and TRBJ2-5, the full variable domain reads DTGVSQNPRHKITKRGQNVTFRCDPISEHNRLYWYRQTLGQGPEFLTYFQNEAQLEKSRLLSDRFSAERPKGSFSTLEIQRTEQGDSAMYLCASSSGGLETQYFGPGTRLLVL.

This clonotype came up a few times. The chain joins TRBV20-1 to TRBJ2-5, with unresolved D. This CDR3 is 12 amino acids long. Per germline, CDR1 DFQATT and CDR2 SNEGSKA (reference sequence). Trimming shortened V by 3 bases and J by 7 bases, and 12 bases separated the two germline ends. The DNA of the CDR3 is TGCAGTGCTAGCAGGACCACTTTGACCCAGTACTTC. Translating gives CSASRTTLTQYF.

This clonotype was counted only a few times. The gene calls are TRBV18 and TRBJ2-1, with unresolved D. From germline, CDR1 is KGHSH and CDR2 LQKENI. The CDR3 loop spans 13 amino acids. V lost 2 bases to trimming and J lost 8 bases, with 10 bases between them. Written as DNA, the CDR3 is TGTGCCAGCTCACCAATTATGAAGCATGAGCAGTTCTTC. This translates into CASSPIMKHEQFF.

Notes on this clonotype: In this CDR3 the conserved last residue, phenylalanine or tryptophan, is missing, so a read error is likely. The gene calls are TRBV27 and TRBJ2-3, with D perhaps TRBD2 (7 bases). The CDR3 is made up of 15 amino acids. In germline, CDR1 is MNHEY, CDR2 SMNVEV (reference sequence). Trimming pared 4 bases from V and 4 bases from J, leaving 15 bases between. CDR3 nucleotide sequence: TGTGCCAGCAGTTGGGGGGGCAGTGCGGCAGATACGCAGTATCTT. Protein: CASSWGGSAADTQYL.

V usage is TRBV27 and J usage is TRBJ2-1; a possible D gene is TRBD2 (5 bases). The ends were cut back, 1 base at V and 0 bases at J, with 25 bases in the middle. This CDR3 is 21 amino acids long. Germline V gives CDR1 MNHEY, CDR2 SMNVEV (reference sequence). CDR3 DNA: TGTGCCAGCAGTTTATTTCGCGGCGGATCTAGCCCCTACAGCTCCTACAATGAGCAGTTCTTC. This translates into CASSLFRGGSSPYSSYNEQFF.

This clonotype appeared many times. The rearrangement uses TRBV2 and TRBJ2-7, with D perhaps matching TRBD2 (5 bases). Germline V gene sequence: CDR1 SNHLY, CDR2 FYNNEI. V was shortened by 1 base and J by 9 bases, with 10 bases between the two germline ends. The length of the CDR3 is 12 residues. The CDR3 DNA sequence: TGTGCCAGCAGTGAAGTAAGAGGGAGGCAGTACTTC. It translates to CASSEVRGRQYF.